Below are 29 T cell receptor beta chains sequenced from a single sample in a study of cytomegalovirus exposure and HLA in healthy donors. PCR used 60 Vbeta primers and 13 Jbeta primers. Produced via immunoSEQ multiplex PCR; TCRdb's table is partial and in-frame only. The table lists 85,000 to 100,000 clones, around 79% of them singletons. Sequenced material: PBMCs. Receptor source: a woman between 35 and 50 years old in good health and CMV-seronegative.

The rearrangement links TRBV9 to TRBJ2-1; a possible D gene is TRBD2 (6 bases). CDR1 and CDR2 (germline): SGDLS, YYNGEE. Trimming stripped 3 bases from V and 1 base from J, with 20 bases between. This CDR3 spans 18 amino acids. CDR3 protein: CASSGPREEGTSYNEQFF. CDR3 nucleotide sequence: TGTGCCAGCAGCGGACCAAGGGAGGAGGGGACTTCCTACAATGAGCAGTTCTTC.

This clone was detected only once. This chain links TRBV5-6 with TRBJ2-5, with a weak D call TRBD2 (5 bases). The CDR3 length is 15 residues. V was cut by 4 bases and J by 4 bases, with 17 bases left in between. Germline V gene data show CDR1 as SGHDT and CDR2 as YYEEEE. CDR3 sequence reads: CASSVRTFKGETQYF. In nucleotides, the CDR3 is TGTGCCAGCAGCGTCAGGACTTTCAAAGGAGAGACCCAGTACTTC.

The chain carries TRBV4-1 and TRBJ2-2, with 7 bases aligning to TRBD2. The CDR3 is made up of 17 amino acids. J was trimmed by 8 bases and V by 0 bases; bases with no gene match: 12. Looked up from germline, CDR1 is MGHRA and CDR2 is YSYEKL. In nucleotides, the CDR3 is TGCGCCAGCAGCCAAGAAGATGGGGGGGGTCGGGCGGGGGAGCTGTTTTTT. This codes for CASSQEDGGGRAGELFF.

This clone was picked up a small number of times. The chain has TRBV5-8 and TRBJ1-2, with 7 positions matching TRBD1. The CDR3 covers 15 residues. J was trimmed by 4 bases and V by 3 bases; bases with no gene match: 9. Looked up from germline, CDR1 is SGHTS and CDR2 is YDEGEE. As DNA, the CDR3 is TGTGCCAGCAGCTCAAGACAGGGCCGGGGCTATGGCTACACCTTC. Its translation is CASSSRQGRGYGYTF.

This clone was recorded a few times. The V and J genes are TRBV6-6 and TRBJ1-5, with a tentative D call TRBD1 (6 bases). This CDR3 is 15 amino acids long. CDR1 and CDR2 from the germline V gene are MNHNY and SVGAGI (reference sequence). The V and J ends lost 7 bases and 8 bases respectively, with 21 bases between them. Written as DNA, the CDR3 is TGTGCCAGCATCACAAATCTGGGGGCAGGGGAGCCCCAGCATTTT. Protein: CASITNLGAGEPQHF.

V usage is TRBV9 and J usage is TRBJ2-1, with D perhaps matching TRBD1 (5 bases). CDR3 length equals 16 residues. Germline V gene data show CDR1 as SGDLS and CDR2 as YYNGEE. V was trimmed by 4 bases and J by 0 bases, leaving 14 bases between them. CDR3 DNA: TGTGCCAGCAGCAGAAACCACCAGGGCTCCTACAATGAGCAGTTCTTC. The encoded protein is CASSRNHQGSYNEQFF.

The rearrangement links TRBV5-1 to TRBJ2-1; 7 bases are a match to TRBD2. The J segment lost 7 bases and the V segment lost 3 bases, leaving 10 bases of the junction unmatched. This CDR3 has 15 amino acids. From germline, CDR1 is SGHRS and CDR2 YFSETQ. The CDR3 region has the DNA TGCGCCAGCAGCTCGAACCCGACTAGCTGGAATGAGCAGTTCTTC. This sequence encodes CASSSNPTSWNEQFF.

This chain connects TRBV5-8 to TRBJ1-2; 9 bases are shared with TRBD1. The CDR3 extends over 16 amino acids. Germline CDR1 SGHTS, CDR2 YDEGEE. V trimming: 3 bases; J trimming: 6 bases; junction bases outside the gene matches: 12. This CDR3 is CASSSPGTGSWDGYTF. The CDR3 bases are TGTGCCAGCAGCTCCCCCGGGACAGGGAGTTGGGATGGCTACACCTTC.

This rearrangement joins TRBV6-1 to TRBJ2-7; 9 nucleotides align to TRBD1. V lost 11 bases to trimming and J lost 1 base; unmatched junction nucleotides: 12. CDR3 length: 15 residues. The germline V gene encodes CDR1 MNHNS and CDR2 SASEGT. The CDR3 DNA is TGTGCCGGCGCGCTCGGGACAGGGCTATCCTACGAGCAGTACTTC. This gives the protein CAGALGTGLSYEQYF.

The CDR3 region has the DNA TGCGCCAGCAGCTGGGGGAGTAGCGGGGGATCAGGAGAGACCCAGTACTTC. This encodes CASSWGSSGGSGETQYF. J is TRBJ2-5 and V is TRBV5-1; 9 bases are a match to TRBD2. Germline V gives CDR1 SGHRS, CDR2 YFSETQ. The junction had 13 bases not matched to a gene; V was cut back by 3 bases and J by 4 bases. This CDR3 is built from 17 residues.

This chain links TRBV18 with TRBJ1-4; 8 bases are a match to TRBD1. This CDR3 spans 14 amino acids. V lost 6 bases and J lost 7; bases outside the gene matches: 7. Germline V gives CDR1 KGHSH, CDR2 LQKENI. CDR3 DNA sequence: TGTGCCAGCTCCCTCCGGGACAGGAGTGAAAAACTGTTTTTT. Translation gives CASSLRDRSEKLFF.

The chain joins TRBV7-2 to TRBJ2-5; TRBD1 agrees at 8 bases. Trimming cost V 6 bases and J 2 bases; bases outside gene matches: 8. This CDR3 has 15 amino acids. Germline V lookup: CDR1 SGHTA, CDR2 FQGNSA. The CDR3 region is CASRPRGQNQETQYF. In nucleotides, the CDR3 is TGTGCCAGCAGACCCAGGGGGCAAAATCAAGAGACCCAGTACTTC.

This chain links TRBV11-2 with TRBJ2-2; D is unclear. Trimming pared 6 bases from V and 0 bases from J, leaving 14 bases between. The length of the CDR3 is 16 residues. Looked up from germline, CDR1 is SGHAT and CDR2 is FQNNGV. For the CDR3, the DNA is TGTGCCAGCAGAAGTTTCTTAGCTGCGAACACCGGGGAGCTGTTTTTT. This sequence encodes CASRSFLAANTGELFF.

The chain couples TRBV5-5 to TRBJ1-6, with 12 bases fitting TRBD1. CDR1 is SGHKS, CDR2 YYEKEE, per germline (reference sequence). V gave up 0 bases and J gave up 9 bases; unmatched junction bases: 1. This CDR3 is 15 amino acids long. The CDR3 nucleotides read TGTGCCAGCAGCTTGGTGGGACAGGGGGCTTCACCCCTCCACTTT. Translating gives CASSLVGQGASPLHF.

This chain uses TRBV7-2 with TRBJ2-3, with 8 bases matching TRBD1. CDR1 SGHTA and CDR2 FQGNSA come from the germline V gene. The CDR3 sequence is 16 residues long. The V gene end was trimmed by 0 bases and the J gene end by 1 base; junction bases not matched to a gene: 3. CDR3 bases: TGTGCCAGCAGCTTAGCCCAGGGGGCGGGCACAGATACGCAGTATTTT. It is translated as CASSLAQGAGTDTQYF.

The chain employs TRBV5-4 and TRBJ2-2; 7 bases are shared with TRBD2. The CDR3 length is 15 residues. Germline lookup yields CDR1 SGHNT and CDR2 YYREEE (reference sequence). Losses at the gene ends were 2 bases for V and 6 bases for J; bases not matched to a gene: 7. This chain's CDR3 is CASSLGLGGAGELFF. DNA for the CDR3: TGTGCCAGCAGCTTAGGACTAGGAGGTGCCGGGGAGCTGTTTTTT.

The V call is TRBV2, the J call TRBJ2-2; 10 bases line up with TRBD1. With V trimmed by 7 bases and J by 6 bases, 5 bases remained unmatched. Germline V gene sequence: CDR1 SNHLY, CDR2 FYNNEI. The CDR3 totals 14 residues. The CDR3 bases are TGTGCCAGCACGCTGACAGGGGGCCCCGGGGAGCTGTTTTTT. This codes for CASTLTGGPGELFF.

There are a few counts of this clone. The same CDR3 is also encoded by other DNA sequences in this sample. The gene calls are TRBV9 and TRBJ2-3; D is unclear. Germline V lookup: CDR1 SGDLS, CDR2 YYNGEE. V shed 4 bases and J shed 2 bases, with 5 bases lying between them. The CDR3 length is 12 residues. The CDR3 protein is CASSPNTDTQYF. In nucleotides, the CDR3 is TGTGCCAGCAGCCCCAACACAGATACGCAGTATTTT.

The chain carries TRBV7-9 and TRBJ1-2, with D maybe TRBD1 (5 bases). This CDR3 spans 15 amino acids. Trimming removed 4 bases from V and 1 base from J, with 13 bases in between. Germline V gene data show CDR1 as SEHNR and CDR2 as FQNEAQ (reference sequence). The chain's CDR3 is CASSSHSGFNYGYTF. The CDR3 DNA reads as TGTGCCAGCAGCTCACACTCAGGGTTTAACTATGGCTACACCTTC.

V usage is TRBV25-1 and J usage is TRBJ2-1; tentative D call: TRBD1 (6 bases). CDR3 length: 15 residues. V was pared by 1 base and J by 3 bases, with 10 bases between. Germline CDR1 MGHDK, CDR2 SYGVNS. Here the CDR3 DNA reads TGTGCCAGCAGTGAATTGGGACACCTCTACAATGAGCAGTTCTTC. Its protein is CASSELGHLYNEQFF.

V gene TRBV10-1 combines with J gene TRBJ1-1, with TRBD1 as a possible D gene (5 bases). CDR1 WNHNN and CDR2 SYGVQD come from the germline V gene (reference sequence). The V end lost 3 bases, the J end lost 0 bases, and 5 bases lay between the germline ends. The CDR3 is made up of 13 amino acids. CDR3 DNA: TGCGCCAGCAGTGAACAGGTGAACACTGAAGCTTTCTTT. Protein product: CASSEQVNTEAFF.

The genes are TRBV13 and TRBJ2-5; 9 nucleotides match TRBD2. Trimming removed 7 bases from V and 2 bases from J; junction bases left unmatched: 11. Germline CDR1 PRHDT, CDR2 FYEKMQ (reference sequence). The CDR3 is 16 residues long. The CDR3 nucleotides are TGTGCCAGCACTCCCCCACGACTAGCGGAGCAAGAGACCCAGTACTTC. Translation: CASTPPRLAEQETQYF.

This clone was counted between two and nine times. CDR3 residues: CASSLRDRYQPQHF. The CDR3 DNA reads as TGTGCCAGCAGTTTACGGGACAGGTATCAGCCCCAGCATTTT. The rearrangement joins TRBV7-8 to TRBJ1-5; 8 positions agree with TRBD1. This CDR3 has 14 amino acids. The V segment lost 6 bases and the J segment 5 bases; nucleotides outside the gene matches: 6. Per germline, CDR1 SGHVS and CDR2 FQNEAQ.

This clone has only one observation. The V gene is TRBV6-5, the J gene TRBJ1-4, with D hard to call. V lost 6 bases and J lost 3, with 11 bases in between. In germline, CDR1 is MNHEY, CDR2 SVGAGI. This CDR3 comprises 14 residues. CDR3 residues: CASRRGFSNEKLFF. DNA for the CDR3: TGTGCCAGCAGGCGGGGATTTTCTAATGAAAAACTGTTTTTT.

The CDR3 bases are TGCAGCGTTGTTAGTCGGCAAGAGACCCAGTACTTC. Encoded protein: CSVVSRQETQYF. The chain combines TRBV29-1 with TRBJ2-5; D ambiguous. The germline V gene has CDR1 SQVTM and CDR2 ANQGSEA. The V end lost 4 bases, the J end lost 2 bases, and 8 bases lay between the germline ends. This CDR3 region has 12 residues. The full variable domain, its missing parts supplied by reference TRBV29-1 and TRBJ2-5, is SAVISQKPSRDICQRGTSLTIQCQVDSQVTMMFWYRQQPGQSLTLIATANQGSEATYESGFVIDKFPISRPNLTFSTLTVSNMSPEDSSIYLCSVVSRQETQYFGPGTRLLVL.

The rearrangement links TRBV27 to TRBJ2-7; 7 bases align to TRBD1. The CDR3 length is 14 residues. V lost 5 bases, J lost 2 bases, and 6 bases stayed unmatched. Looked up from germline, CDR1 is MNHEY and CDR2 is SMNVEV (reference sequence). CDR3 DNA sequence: TGTGCCAGCAGTCCCAGGACAGGTGCCTACGAGCAGTACTTC. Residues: CASSPRTGAYEQYF.

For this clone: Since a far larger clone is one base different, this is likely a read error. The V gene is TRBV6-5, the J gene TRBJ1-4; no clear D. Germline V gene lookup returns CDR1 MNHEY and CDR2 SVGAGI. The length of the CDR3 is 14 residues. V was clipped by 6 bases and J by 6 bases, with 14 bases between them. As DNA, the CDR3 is TGTGCCAGCAGCCGGTCTTTTATTTATGAAAAACTGTTTTTT. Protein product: CASSRSFIYEKLFF.

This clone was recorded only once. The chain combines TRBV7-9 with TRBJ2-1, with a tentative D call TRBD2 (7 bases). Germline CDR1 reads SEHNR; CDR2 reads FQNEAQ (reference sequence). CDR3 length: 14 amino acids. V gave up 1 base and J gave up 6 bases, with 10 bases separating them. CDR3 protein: CASSLGGGANEQFF. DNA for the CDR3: TGTGCCAGCAGCTTAGGCGGGGGCGCCAATGAGCAGTTCTTC. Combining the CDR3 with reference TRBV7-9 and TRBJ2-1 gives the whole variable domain DTGVSQNPRHKITKRGQNVTFRCDPISEHNRLYWYRQTLGQGPEFLTYFQNEAQLEKSRLLSDRFSAERPKGSFSTLEIQRTEQGDSAMYLCASSLGGGANEQFFGPGTRLTVL.

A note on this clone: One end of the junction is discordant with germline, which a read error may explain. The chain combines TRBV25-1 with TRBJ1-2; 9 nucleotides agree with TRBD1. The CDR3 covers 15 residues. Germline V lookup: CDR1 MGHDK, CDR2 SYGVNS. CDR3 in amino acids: CASSETGGIWDGYTF. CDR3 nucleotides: TGTGCCAGCAGTGAAACAGGGGGCATATGGGATGGCTACACTTTC.